This is a list of T cell receptor beta chains from one sample in a study of T cell responses to AZD1222 COVID-19 vaccine. Measured with immunoSEQ multiplex PCR; TCRdb has only the in-frame clones, and not every one. The sample includes about 110,000 clones, more than 70% of them seen just once. The sequencing here drew on peripheral blood, taken 28 days after the second AZD1222 dose. The receptors shown here come from an adult who received the AZD1222 COVID-19 vaccine. The CDR3 runs from the conserved cysteine through the conserved F or W. The D gene is left open where the match is weak. The size field is filled for only some rows; it gives once, few, many or a size class.

clone size	D gene	V gene	J gene	CDR3 protein	CDR3 DNA
.	.	TRBV19	TRBJ2-1	CASSPDRFLTYNEQFF	TGTGCCAGTAGTCCAGACAGGTTCCTTACGTACAATGAGCAGTTCTTC
.	TRBD2	TRBV5-1	TRBJ2-2	CASSSGLAGPNTGELFF	TGCGCCAGCAGCTCAGGACTAGCGGGACCGAACACCGGGGAGCTGTTTTTT
.	.	TRBV5-1	TRBJ2-1	CASSLAPGSKTEQFF	TGCGCCAGCAGCTTGGCCCCAGGATCTAAGACTGAGCAGTTCTTC
once	TRBD1	TRBV27	TRBJ1-5	CASSSGQGVQPQHF	TGTGCCAGCAGTAGCGGACAGGGTGTCCAGCCCCAGCATTTT
.	.	TRBV7-2	TRBJ1-3	CASGLYRGNTIYF	TGTGCCAGCGGTCTCTACCGGGGAAACACCATATATTTT
.	TRBD1	TRBV18	TRBJ1-2	CASSPGQGNNYGYTF	TGTGCCAGCTCACCAGGACAGGGGAATAACTATGGCTACACCTTC
.	.	TRBV5-8	TRBJ2-7	CASSPRTQTDEQYF	TGTGCCAGCAGCCCTCGGACTCAAACGGACGAGCAGTACTTC
.	TRBD1	TRBV15	TRBJ2-1	CATSRPGQGVNNEQFF	TGTGCCACCAGCAGACCGGGACAGGGGGTTAACAATGAGCAGTTCTTC
.	TRBD1	TRBV19	TRBJ1-1	CASSVKRGQGDTEAFF	TGTGCCAGTAGTGTTAAACGGGGACAGGGTGACACTGAAGCTTTCTTT
.	.	TRBV30	TRBJ1-2	CASPRGGGYTF	TGTGCCTCCCCCCGGGGGGGTGGCTACACCTTC
.	TRBD1	TRBV30	TRBJ2-3	CACPTGGLDTQYF	TGTGCCTGCCCGACAGGGGGGCTCGATACGCAGTATTTT
.	.	TRBV28	TRBJ2-5	CASSLLPSQETQYF	TGTGCCAGCAGCCTTCTCCCAAGCCAAGAGACCCAGTACTTC
.	TRBD2	TRBV7-6	TRBJ2-3	CASSSGLAGGGTQYF	TGTGCCAGCAGCTCTGGACTAGCGGGAGGAGGGACGCAGTATTTT
.	TRBD1	TRBV10-3	TRBJ2-1	CAISDPRDRGHNEQFF	TGTGCCATCAGTGACCCAAGGGACAGGGGCCACAATGAGCAGTTCTTC
.	TRBD2	TRBV24-1	TRBJ2-3	CATSGTSGPSDTQYF	TGTGCCACCAGTGGGACTAGCGGCCCCTCAGATACGCAGTATTTT
once	.	TRBV7-2	TRBJ1-1	CASSLDLYMNTEAFF	TGTGCCAGCAGCTTAGATCTATACATGAACACTGAAGCTTTCTTT
medium-sized	.	TRBV5-1	TRBJ1-2	CASSLLGAGYGYTF	TGCGCCAGCAGCTTGTTGGGGGCGGGCTATGGCTACACCTTC
.	.	TRBV4-2	TRBJ1-4	CASSQKGRGGNEKLFF	TGTGCCAGCAGCCAAAAGGGCCGGGGGGGTAATGAAAAACTGTTTTTT
.	.	TRBV6-6	TRBJ1-5	CASSYGGGWQPQHF	TGTGCCAGCAGTTACGGAGGAGGGTGGCAGCCCCAGCATTTT
.	.	TRBV7-3	TRBJ2-2	CASSLTAGGAGELFF	TGTGCCAGCAGCTTAACGGCGGGTGGCGCCGGGGAGCTGTTTTTT
once	TRBD2	TRBV7-2	TRBJ2-2	CASSSRTSGVTGELFF	TGTGCCAGCAGCTCCAGGACTAGCGGGGTCACCGGGGAGCTGTTTTTT
.	.	TRBV5-1	TRBJ2-5	CASSLDSVQETQYF	TGCGCCAGCAGCTTGGACTCCGTCCAAGAGACCCAGTACTTC
.	.	TRBV18	TRBJ2-1	CASWGEDNEQFF	TGTGCCAGCTGGGGTGAGGACAATGAGCAGTTCTTC
.	TRBD1	TRBV3-1/TRBV3-2	TRBJ1-5	CASSFQTGKGWPQHF	TGTGCCAGCAGCTTTCAGACAGGGAAGGGATGGCCCCAGCATTTT
.	.	TRBV9	TRBJ1-1	CASSVGEWPLNTEAFF	TGTGCCAGCAGCGTAGGTGAGTGGCCCTTGAACACTGAAGCTTTCTTT
.	.	TRBV20-1	TRBJ2-7	CSASRAGADSYEQYF	TGCAGTGCTAGTAGGGCGGGGGCGGATTCCTACGAGCAGTACTTC
.	.	TRBV28	TRBJ2-5	CNTGAKRPSTSDQETQYF	.
once	.	TRBV4-2	TRBJ1-1	CASSQVQVRTEAFF	TGTGCCAGCAGCCAAGTCCAGGTGAGGACTGAAGCTTTCTTT
.	.	TRBV6-2/TRBV6-3	TRBJ2-6	CASSYSGSGANVLTF	TGTGCCAGCAGTTACTCGGGCTCTGGGGCCAACGTCCTGACTTTC
.	.	TRBV27	TRBJ1-2	CASSLSNGIYGYTF	TGTGCCAGCAGTTTATCGAACGGAATCTATGGCTACACCTTC
once	.	TRBV7-6	TRBJ1-1	CASSLGGGWTEAFF	TGTGCCAGCAGCTTAGGGGGTGGGTGGACTGAAGCTTTCTTT
.	TRBD1	TRBV6-5	TRBJ1-1	CASSYQTGSTEAFF	TGTGCCAGCAGTTACCAGACAGGGTCCACTGAAGCTTTCTTT